This entry concerns a single T cell receptor (beta chain). A second roughly 6 to 11 cycle PCR used barcoded and J-beta primers. TCRdb re-derived calls from the 5' RACE reads in MiXCR, one entry per CDR3 protein. This table has 650,000 to 900,000 distinct CDR3 sequences, 62% appearing once. The CDR3 is 14 amino acids. CDR1 and CDR2 from the germline V gene are MNHEY and SVGEGT. V was cut by 6 bases and J by 2 bases, with 14 bases left in between. The sample originates from a study of blood T cells in healthy people across ages. The rearrangement joins TRBV6-2 or TRBV6-3 to TRBJ2-7, with D hard to call. Sample: blood. This clonotype originated in a man aged 25 to 45 in good health. CDR3 nucleotides: TGTGCCAGCAGCCCTACAGTATTCCCCTACGAGCAGTACTTC. Amino acid sequence: CASSPTVFPYEQYF.